This T cell receptor (beta chain) was obtained from a study of cytomegalovirus exposure and HLA in healthy donors. About the study: Roughly 80 million unique TCRs from HLA-typed donors made up an early data release.

The length of the CDR3 is 13 residues. The trim removed 6 bases at V and 6 bases at J, leaving 3 bases unmatched. Germline CDR1 is MNHEY and CDR2 is SMNVEV (reference sequence). As concerns this clone: Its antigen is unidentified.

This PCR relied on a set of 60 Vbeta primers and 13 Jbeta primers. Method: immunoSEQ multiplex PCR; TCRdb's copy keeps in-frame clones and lacks some. The sample lists about 210,000 clones; about 80% were seen once. Study-wide points: Reports described diagnosis of cytomegalovirus status by the classifier as highly specific and sensitive. In vitro, three CMV-associated chains proved specific for CMV antigens.

The sample taken for sequencing was PBMCs. This receptor was obtained from a man between 35 and 55 years old in good health and CMV-seropositive. The chain is built from TRBV27 and TRBJ1-5; TRBD1 agrees at 9 bases. The DNA of the CDR3 is TGTGCCAGCAGACAGGGGGCGGGTCAGCCCCAGCATTTT. It translates to CASRQGAGQPQHF.